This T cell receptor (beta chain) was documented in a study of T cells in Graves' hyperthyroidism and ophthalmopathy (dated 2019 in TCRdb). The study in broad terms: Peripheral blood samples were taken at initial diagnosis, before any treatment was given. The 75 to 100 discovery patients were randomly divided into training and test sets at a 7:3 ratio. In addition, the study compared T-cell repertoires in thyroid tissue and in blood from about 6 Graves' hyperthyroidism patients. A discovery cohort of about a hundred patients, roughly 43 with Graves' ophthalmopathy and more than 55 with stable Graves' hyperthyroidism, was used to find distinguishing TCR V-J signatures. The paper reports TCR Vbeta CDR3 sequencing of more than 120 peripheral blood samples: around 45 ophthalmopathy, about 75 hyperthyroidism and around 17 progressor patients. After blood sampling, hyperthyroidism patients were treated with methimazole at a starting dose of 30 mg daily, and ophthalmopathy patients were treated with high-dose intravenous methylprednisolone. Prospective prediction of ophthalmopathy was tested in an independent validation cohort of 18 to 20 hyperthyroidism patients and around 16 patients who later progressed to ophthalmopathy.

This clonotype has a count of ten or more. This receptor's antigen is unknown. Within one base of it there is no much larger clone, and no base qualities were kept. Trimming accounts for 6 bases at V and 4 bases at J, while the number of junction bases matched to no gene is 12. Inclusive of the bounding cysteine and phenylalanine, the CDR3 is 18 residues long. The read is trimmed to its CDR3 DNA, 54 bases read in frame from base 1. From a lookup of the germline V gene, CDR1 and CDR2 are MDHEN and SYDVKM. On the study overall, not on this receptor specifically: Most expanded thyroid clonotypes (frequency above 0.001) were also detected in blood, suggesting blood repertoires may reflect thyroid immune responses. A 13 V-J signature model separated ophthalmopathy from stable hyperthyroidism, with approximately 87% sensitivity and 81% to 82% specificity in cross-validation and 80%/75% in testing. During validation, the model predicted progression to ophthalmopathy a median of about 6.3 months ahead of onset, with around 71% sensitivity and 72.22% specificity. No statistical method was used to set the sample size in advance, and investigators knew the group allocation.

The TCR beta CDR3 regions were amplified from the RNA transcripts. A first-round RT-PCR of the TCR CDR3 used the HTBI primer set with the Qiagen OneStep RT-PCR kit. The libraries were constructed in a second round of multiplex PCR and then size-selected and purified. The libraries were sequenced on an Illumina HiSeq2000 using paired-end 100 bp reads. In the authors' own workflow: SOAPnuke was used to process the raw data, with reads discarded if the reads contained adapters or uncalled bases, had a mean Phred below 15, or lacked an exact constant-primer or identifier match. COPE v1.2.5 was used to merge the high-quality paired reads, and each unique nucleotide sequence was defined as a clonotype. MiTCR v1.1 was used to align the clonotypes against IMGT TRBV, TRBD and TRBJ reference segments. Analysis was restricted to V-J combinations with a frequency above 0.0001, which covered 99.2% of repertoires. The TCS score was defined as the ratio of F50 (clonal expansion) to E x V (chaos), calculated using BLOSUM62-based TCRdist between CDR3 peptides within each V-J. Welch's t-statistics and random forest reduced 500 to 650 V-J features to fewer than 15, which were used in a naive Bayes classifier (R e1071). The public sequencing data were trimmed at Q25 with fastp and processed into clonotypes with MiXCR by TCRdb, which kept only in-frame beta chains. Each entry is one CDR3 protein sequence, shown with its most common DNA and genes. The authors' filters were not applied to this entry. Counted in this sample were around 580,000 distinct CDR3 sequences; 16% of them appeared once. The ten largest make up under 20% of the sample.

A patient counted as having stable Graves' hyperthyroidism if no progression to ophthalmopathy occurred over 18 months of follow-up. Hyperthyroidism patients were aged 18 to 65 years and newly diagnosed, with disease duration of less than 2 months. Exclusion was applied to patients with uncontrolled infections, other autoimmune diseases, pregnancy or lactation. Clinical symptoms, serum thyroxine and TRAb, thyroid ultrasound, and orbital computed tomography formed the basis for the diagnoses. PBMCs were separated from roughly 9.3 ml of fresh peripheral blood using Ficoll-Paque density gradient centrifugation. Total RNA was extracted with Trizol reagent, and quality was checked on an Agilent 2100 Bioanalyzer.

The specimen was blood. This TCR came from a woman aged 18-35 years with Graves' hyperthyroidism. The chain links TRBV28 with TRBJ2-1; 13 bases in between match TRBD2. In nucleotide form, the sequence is TGTGCCAGCAGCCCCGGGACTAGCGGGGATACCAGATACAATGAGCAGTTCTTC. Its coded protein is CASSPGTSGDTRYNEQFF. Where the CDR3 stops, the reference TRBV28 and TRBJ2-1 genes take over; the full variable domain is DVKVTQSSRYLVKRTGEKVFLECVQDMDHENMFWYRQDPGLGLRLIYFSYDVKMKEKGDIPEGYSVSREKKERFSLILESASTNQTSMYLCASSPGTSGDTRYNEQFFGPGTRLTVL.